The 23 T cell receptor beta chains below all came from one sample that was sequenced in a study of T cells in Graves' hyperthyroidism and ophthalmopathy (dated by TCRdb to about 2019). Libraries were constructed by multiplex PCR. TCRdb records Illumina HiSeq 2000 as the sequencer. Amplification of TCR beta CDR3 regions was carried out from RNA transcripts. The first round of RT-PCR for the TCR CDR3 was performed with the HTBI primer set and the Qiagen OneStep RT-PCR kit. The public reads were reanalyzed by TCRdb: fastp trimming at Q25, MiXCR alignment, in-frame beta chains only. Here each entry gathers all rows of one CDR3 protein and keeps the most common genes and DNA. The sample table contains about 570,000 distinct CDR3 sequences; only one count was recorded for under 60% of them. Together, the top ten hold around 20% of the sample. Sequencing used peripheral blood or thyroid tissue (not recorded which). These receptors were taken from an adult woman with Graves' disease, either hyperthyroidism or ophthalmopathy (not recorded which).

The chain has TRBV24-1 and TRBJ2-2, with D possibly TRBD2 on 5 matching bases. This CDR3 is built from 13 residues. The ends were cut back, 5 bases at V and 6 bases at J, with 9 bases in the middle. Germline V gene data show CDR1 as KGHDR and CDR2 as SFDVKD. CDR3 sequence (DNA): TGTGCCACCAGTGCTGCGGGTCCCGGGGAGCTGTTTTTT. This encodes CATSAAGPGELFF.

This chain connects TRBV7-9 to TRBJ2-2; D uncertain. The CDR3 has 16 amino acids. The V and J ends lost 5 bases and 4 bases respectively, with 17 bases between them. The germline V gene encodes CDR1 SEHNR and CDR2 FQNEAQ (reference sequence). CDR3 in amino acids: CASSQDGSWATGELFF. The CDR3 nucleotides read TGTGCCAGCAGCCAAGATGGCTCCTGGGCCACCGGGGAGCTGTTTTTT.

This clonotype was seen at least ten times. The V gene is TRBV12-3 or TRBV12-4, the J gene TRBJ2-5; perhaps D is TRBD1 or TRBD2 (5 bases each). Trimming pared 6 bases from V and 2 bases from J, leaving 16 bases between. CDR3 length: 15 amino acids. CDR3 protein: CASSHWDRKQETQYF. DNA of the CDR3: TGTGCCAGCAGCCATTGGGACCGGAAACAAGAGACCCAGTACTTC.

As to this clonotype: This may come from a read error, since a much larger clone is one base off. V and J are TRBV6-1 and TRBJ2-2; D unclear. Germline V gene data show CDR1 as MNHNS and CDR2 as SASEGT. V was trimmed by 7 bases and J by 6 bases, leaving 6 bases between them. The CDR3 spans 11 residues. The CDR3 is CASTRAGELFF. CDR3 nucleotides: TGTGCCAGCACAAGGGCCGGGGAGCTGTTTTTT.

This clonotype was counted a few times. J is TRBJ1-3 and V is TRBV7-3; TRBD1 might be the D (5 bases). With 2 bases removed from V and 4 bases from J, the gap between germline ends came to 9 bases. Per the germline V gene, CDR1 is SGHTA and CDR2 is FQGTGA. This CDR3 contains 14 residues. Here the CDR3 DNA reads TGTGCCAGCAGCTTAGACGGGGCCGGAAACACCATATATTTT. Translating gives CASSLDGAGNTIYF.

The rearrangement joins TRBV29-1 to TRBJ2-7; D unresolved. Germline loops: CDR1 SQVTM, CDR2 ANQGSEA. CDR3 length: 13 residues. V lost 2 bases and J lost 3, with 11 bases in between. Written as DNA, the CDR3 is TGCAGCGTTGAAACTCTGCAAGGCTACGAGCAGTACTTC. It yields the protein CSVETLQGYEQYF.

The chain recombines TRBV24-1 with TRBJ2-5, with 8 positions matching TRBD2. The V segment lost 5 bases and the J segment 5 bases; nucleotides outside the gene matches: 15. CDR3 length: 17 residues. CDR1 KGHDR and CDR2 SFDVKD come from the germline V gene. CDR3 protein: CATSAGRPGTRGETQYF. As DNA, the CDR3 is TGTGCCACCAGTGCTGGCCGCCCCGGGACTAGGGGGGAGACCCAGTACTTC.

This clonotype was counted many times. The V call is TRBV28, the J call TRBJ1-6; D uncertain. Trimming removed 7 bases at V and 8 bases at J, with 9 bases between. From germline, CDR1 is MDHEN and CDR2 SYDVKM. The CDR3 sequence is 12 residues long. The CDR3: CASMDGDSPLHF. The CDR3 region has the DNA TGTGCCAGCATGGACGGCGATTCACCCCTCCACTTT.

This clonotype showed up just a few times. This chain's CDR3 is CASSSPVGYQETQYF. CDR3 nucleotide sequence: TGTGCCAGCAGCTCACCGGTGGGGTACCAAGAGACCCAGTACTTC. This chain links TRBV7-8 with TRBJ2-5; D is unclear. The CDR3 contains 15 residues. Per the germline V gene, CDR1 is SGHVS and CDR2 is FQNEAQ. The ends were cut back, 4 bases at V and 0 bases at J, with 12 bases in the middle.

J is TRBJ2-6 and V is TRBV6-1, with 7 bases that match TRBD2. Germline V gene lookup returns CDR1 MNHNS and CDR2 SASEGT. This CDR3 contains 14 residues. J lost 10 bases, V lost 4 bases, and 7 bases had no gene match. Here the CDR3 reads CASSGIDGGNVLTF. CDR3 bases: TGTGCCAGCAGTGGGATCGACGGGGGGAACGTCCTGACTTTC.

This clonotype appeared many times. V gene TRBV5-1 combines with J gene TRBJ2-7; TRBD1 matches at 7 bases. The length of the CDR3 is 13 residues. Germline CDR1 reads SGHRS; CDR2 reads YFSETQ. Unmatched junction bases numbered 2, after V lost 0 bases and J lost 5 bases. Here the CDR3 reads CASSLETGDEQYF. Written as DNA, the CDR3 is TGCGCCAGCAGCTTGGAAACAGGGGACGAGCAGTACTTC.

This clonotype was counted many times. Its ends do not fully match the called genes, so a read error is possible. This sequence joins TRBV5-6 and TRBJ2-2; D is uncertain. Germline loops: CDR1 SGHDT, CDR2 YYEEEE. CDR3 length: 15 residues. CDR3 nucleotides: TGTGCCAGCAACTTGGGTGTGGGGTACACCGGGGAGCTGTTTTTT. It specifies CASNLGVGYTGELFF. The variable domain in full, completed from reference TRBV5-6 and TRBJ2-2, reads DAGVTQSPTHLIKTRGQQVTLRCSPKSGHDTVSWYQQALGQGPQFIFQYYEEEERQRGNFPDRFSGHQFPNYSSELNVNALLLGDSALYLCASNLGVGYTGELFFGEGSRLTVL.

The rearrangement joins TRBV19 to TRBJ1-5, with a possible D match to TRBD1 (5 bases). CDR1 and CDR2 from the germline V gene are LNHDA and SQIVND (reference sequence). V lost 3 bases and J 2 bases, leaving 8 bases between the germline ends. This CDR3 comprises 14 residues. The CDR3 DNA follows: TGTGCCAGTAGTATGCAGGGTGGCAATCAGCCCCAGCATTTT. Translation: CASSMQGGNQPQHF.

With regard to this clonotype: This may arise from a read error, as a much more abundant clone is one base away. This sequence joins TRBV20-1 and TRBJ2-7; D is undetermined. CDR1 and CDR2 (germline): DFQATT, SNEGSKA (reference sequence). The CDR3 totals 13 residues. CDR3 sequence: CSARDQHKYEQCF. CDR3 in DNA: TGCAGTGCTAGGGACCAACACAAATACGAGCAGTGCTTC.

This clonotype was counted many times. This chain's CDR3 is CASLNLPTENTEAFF. CDR3 bases: TGCGCCAGCTTGAATTTACCGACGGAGAACACTGAAGCTTTCTTT. The chain joins TRBV4-1 to TRBJ1-1, with D unclear. CDR1 MGHRA and CDR2 YSYEKL come from the germline V gene. With 8 bases removed from V and 1 base from J, the gap between germline ends came to 17 bases. The CDR3 spans 15 residues.

This clonotype occurred many times. This rearrangement joins TRBV7-9 to TRBJ1-1; the D gene is possibly TRBD1 (5 bases). The germline CDR1 and CDR2 sequences are SEHNR and FQNEAQ (reference sequence). V lost 2 bases and J 8 bases, leaving 15 bases between the germline ends. CDR3 length: 14 residues. CDR3 sequence reads: CASSLSAGSVEAFF. The CDR3 bases are TGTGCCAGCAGCTTATCGGCAGGGTCGGTGGAAGCTTTCTTT.

This clonotype has only a few counts. A read error may be the cause here, since a much bigger clone is one base away. The chain employs TRBV12-3 or TRBV12-4 and TRBJ2-2; D remains ambiguous. The CDR3 has 15 amino acids. The V and J ends lost 4 bases and 0 bases respectively, with 9 bases between them. This CDR3 is CASSSLITNTGELFF. The CDR3 nucleotides read TGTGCCAGCAGTTCCCTGATTACGAACACCGGGGAGCTGTTTTTT.

The sample holds many counts of this clonotype. The J gene is TRBJ1-1, the V gene TRBV11-3; no definite D call. Trimming cost V 4 bases and J 1 base, with 7 bases left between them. Germline V lookup: CDR1 SGHNT, CDR2 YENEEA. The CDR3 has 13 amino acids. In DNA, the CDR3 is TGTGCCAGCAGCTCTTCGGAGAACACTGAAGCTTTCTTT. Translated, it gives CASSSSENTEAFF. Drawing the rest from reference TRBV11-3 and TRBJ1-1, the complete variable domain is EAGVVQSPRYKIIEKKQPVAFWCNPISGHNTLYWYLQNLGQGPELLIRYENEEAVDDSQLPKDRFSAERLKGVDSTLKIQPAELGDSAVYLCASSSSENTEAFFGQGTRLTVV.

The J gene is TRBJ2-5, the V gene TRBV20-1, with D possibly being TRBD1 (6 bases). V was cut by 3 bases and J by 5 bases, with 19 bases left in between. CDR3 length equals 15 residues. In germline, CDR1 is DFQATT, CDR2 SNEGSKA (reference sequence). CDR3: CSARRQVNTGETQYF. As DNA, the CDR3 is TGCAGTGCTAGGAGACAGGTGAACACCGGGGAGACCCAGTACTTC.

There are a few counts of this clonotype. The rearrangement uses TRBV7-2 and TRBJ2-7, with a weak D call TRBD2 (6 bases). The CDR3 contains 13 residues. Trimming removed 5 bases from V and 3 bases from J, with 11 bases in between. In germline, CDR1 is SGHTA, CDR2 FQGNSA. CDR3 coding DNA: TGTGCCAGCAGCGCGCAGGGAGGCTACGAGCAGTACTTC. It specifies CASSAQGGYEQYF.

CDR3 residues: CASITRTNYGYTF. The CDR3 region has the DNA TGTGCCAGCATTACCAGAACTAACTATGGCTACACCTTC. This chain uses TRBV2 with TRBJ1-2; unclear D gene. The CDR3 extends over 13 amino acids. Trimming removed 7 bases at V and 0 bases at J, with 9 bases between. Germline V gene lookup returns CDR1 SNHLY and CDR2 FYNNEI.

This clonotype was counted at least ten times. This sequence joins TRBV3-1 and TRBJ1-6; no clear D gene. V was cut by 3 bases and J by 10 bases, with 13 bases left in between. Germline V gene data show CDR1 as LGHDT and CDR2 as YNNKEL (reference sequence). This CDR3 comprises 14 residues. The CDR3 DNA is TGTGCCAGCAGCCAGGACTCCGGCGGGTCACCCCTCCACTTT. Translated, it gives CASSQDSGGSPLHF.

The gene calls are TRBV5-4 and TRBJ2-2; D could derive from TRBD1 or TRBD2 (5 bases each). This CDR3 is built from 14 residues. The V end lost 6 bases, the J end lost 6 bases, and 15 bases lay between the germline ends. Germline CDR1 and CDR2: SGHNT and YYREEE (reference sequence). CDR3 loop: CASTWGSVSGELFF. The CDR3 nucleotides read TGTGCCAGCACCTGGGGGTCTGTGTCCGGGGAGCTGTTTTTT.